The 26 T cell receptor beta chains below all came from one sample that was sequenced in a study of blood T cell repertoires in COVID-19. The table came from immunoSEQ multiplex PCR; TCRdb's copy has only in-frame clones and leaves some out. The data show more than 65,000 clones, roughly 91% seen once. Sample: peripheral blood. These receptors were taken from a man between 45 and 60 years old with active COVID-19.

The chain is built from TRBV3-1 (or the pseudogene TRBV3-2) and TRBJ2-7; tentative D call: TRBD2 (6 bases). V lost 6 bases, J lost 6 bases, and 15 bases lay in between. CDR3 length equals 13 residues. Germline lookup yields CDR1 LGHDT and CDR2 YNNKEL (reference sequence). Here the CDR3 reads CASSSSSGLEQYF. Written as DNA, the CDR3 is TGTGCCAGCAGTTCCTCCAGCGGGCTCGAGCAGTACTTC.

The chain links TRBV15 to TRBJ2-1, with D tentatively TRBD1 (11 bases). Germline V gene lookup returns CDR1 LNHNV and CDR2 YYDKDF (reference sequence). This CDR3 has 19 residues. Trimming removed 4 bases from V and 6 bases from J, with 28 bases in between. In DNA, the CDR3 is TGTGCCACCAGCACTCAGGACAGGGGGCTAGCGGGAGTCCCCAATGAGCAGTTCTTC. Protein sequence: CATSTQDRGLAGVPNEQFF.

This chain links TRBV18 with TRBJ2-4; 7 bases are a match to TRBD1. The CDR3 has 13 residues. The V gene's germline CDR1 is KGHSH and CDR2 LQKENI. After removal of 2 bases from V and 6 bases from J, the junction contained 1 base not matched to a gene. CDR3 protein: CASSPRDRNIQYF. Written as DNA, the CDR3 is TGTGCCAGCTCACCAAGGGACAGAAACATTCAGTACTTC.

This rearrangement joins TRBV13 to TRBJ1-1; the D gene is possibly TRBD1 (6 bases). Trimming left V 5 bases short and J 8 bases short, with 18 bases between. The length of the CDR3 is 14 residues. Germline CDR1 and CDR2: PRHDT and FYEKMQ (reference sequence). Here the CDR3 reads CASSARGPQGEAFF. In DNA form, the CDR3 reads TGTGCCAGCAGCGCTCGAGGACCACAGGGAGAAGCTTTCTTT.

V usage is TRBV3-1 (or the pseudogene TRBV3-2) and J usage is TRBJ2-2, with TRBD2 matching over 11 bases. This CDR3 is 17 amino acids long. With 2 bases clipped from V and 2 bases from J, the junction kept 4 bases outside the gene matches. The germline CDR1 and CDR2 sequences are LGHDT and YNNKEL (reference sequence). CDR3 loop: CASSQTGLAGNTGELFF. The CDR3 DNA reads as TGTGCCAGCAGCCAAACCGGACTAGCGGGCAACACCGGGGAGCTGTTTTTT.

CDR3 protein: CASSSSRQETQYF. The CDR3 DNA is TGTGCCAGCAGTTCATCCAGACAAGAGACCCAGTACTTC. The chain has TRBV27 and TRBJ2-5, with D uncertain. The germline V and J ends were trimmed by 4 bases and 2 bases, with 8 bases remaining between them. The CDR3 covers 13 residues. Germline V CDR1 and CDR2: MNHEY, SMNVEV (reference sequence).

Written as DNA, the CDR3 is TGTGCCAGCAGCGTATGGGAGGGGGCCTACAATGAGCAGTTCTTC. It encodes CASSVWEGAYNEQFF. The rearrangement links TRBV9 to TRBJ2-1; TRBD2 is a possible D gene (7 bases). The CDR3 loop spans 15 amino acids. V gave up 1 base and J gave up 2 bases, with 10 bases separating them. Germline V lookup: CDR1 SGDLS, CDR2 YYNGEE.

The chain recombines TRBV27 with TRBJ2-7, with TRBD1 matching 8 bases. This CDR3 is built from 15 residues. After removal of 5 bases from V and 6 bases from J, the junction contained 12 bases not matched to a gene. Germline V gene data show CDR1 as MNHEY and CDR2 as SMNVEV (reference sequence). The CDR3 loop reads CASSATGTGQREQYF. The DNA for the CDR3 is TGTGCCAGCAGTGCGACCGGGACAGGCCAACGCGAGCAGTACTTC.

This clone has a single count. The rearrangement uses TRBV9 and TRBJ2-3; 8 nucleotides agree with TRBD2. Trimming took 4 bases from V and 0 from J; bases not matched to a gene: 4. The CDR3 sequence is 15 residues long. From germline, CDR1 is SGDLS and CDR2 YYNGEE. The CDR3 is CASSHSGVSTDTQYF. The CDR3 DNA is TGTGCCAGCAGCCATAGCGGGGTTAGCACAGATACGCAGTATTTT.

The J gene is TRBJ1-2, the V gene TRBV30, with a weak D call TRBD1 (6 bases). The CDR3 loop spans 19 amino acids. The germline CDR1 and CDR2 sequences are GTSNPN and SVGIG (reference sequence). V was cut by 0 bases and J by 1 base, with 24 bases left in between. The CDR3: CAWSVEYSLQGPVNYGYTF. DNA for the CDR3: TGTGCCTGGAGTGTAGAGTATAGTCTACAGGGACCTGTTAACTATGGCTACACCTTC.

The chain has TRBV5-1 and TRBJ1-2; D uncertain. CDR3 size: 12 residues. V shed 4 bases and J shed 2 bases, with 6 bases lying between them. Germline-derived CDR1 and CDR2 are SGHRS and YFSETQ. The chain's CDR3 is CASSQANYGYTF. The CDR3 nucleotides are TGCGCCAGCAGCCAAGCAAACTATGGCTACACCTTC.

This clone has a handful of counts. The V and J genes are TRBV3-1 (or the pseudogene TRBV3-2) and TRBJ2-7; D is unresolved. Trimming shortened V by 3 bases and J by 3 bases, and 6 bases separated the two germline ends. This CDR3 has 12 amino acids. The V gene's germline CDR1 is LGHDT and CDR2 YNNKEL (reference sequence). CDR3 sequence: CASSQTNYEQYF. CDR3 in DNA: TGTGCCAGCAGCCAGACAAACTACGAGCAGTACTTC.

V usage is TRBV7-2 and J usage is TRBJ2-3; 8 positions agree with TRBD2. Looked up from germline, CDR1 is SGHTA and CDR2 is FQGNSA. Germline trimming cut 1 base from V and 6 bases from J; bases unmatched to any gene: 6. The CDR3 extends over 15 amino acids. The CDR3 region is CASSLVFGGADTQYF. In nucleotides, the CDR3 is TGTGCCAGCAGCTTAGTCTTCGGGGGGGCTGATACGCAGTATTTT.

The V call is TRBV7-9, the J call TRBJ1-3, with D perhaps matching TRBD1 (6 bases). The CDR3 length is 16 residues. The germline gives CDR1 SEHNR, CDR2 FQNEAQ (reference sequence). The V and J ends lost 4 bases and 9 bases respectively, with 22 bases between them. In DNA form, the CDR3 reads TGTGCCAGCAGCTCCGTGGGCGGACAGTCAAATGTCACCATATATTTT. Translation gives CASSSVGGQSNVTIYF.

This chain connects TRBV7-2 to TRBJ1-2, with unresolved D. The CDR3 has 16 amino acids. Per the germline V gene, CDR1 is SGHTA and CDR2 is FQGNSA. Trimming removed 0 bases from V and 4 bases from J, with 15 bases in between. Here the CDR3 reads CASSLAATAEGYGYTF. DNA of the CDR3: TGTGCCAGCAGCTTAGCGGCGACCGCTGAGGGCTATGGCTACACCTTC.

The gene calls are TRBV18 and TRBJ1-1, with no clear D. CDR3 length: 15 residues. The V end lost 3 bases, the J end lost 0 bases, and 11 bases lay between the germline ends. Germline lookup yields CDR1 KGHSH and CDR2 LQKENI. CDR3 in DNA: TGTGCCAGCTCACCTCTTGAGGGTCTGAACACTGAAGCTTTCTTT. It encodes CASSPLEGLNTEAFF.

V and J are TRBV29-1 and TRBJ2-7; the match to TRBD1 covers 8 bases. Germline CDR1 reads SQVTM; CDR2 reads ANQGSEA. The CDR3 extends over 12 amino acids. With 6 bases clipped from V and 2 bases from J, the junction kept 3 bases outside the gene matches. The DNA for the CDR3 is TGCAGCGTACGGACAGGGCCCTACGAGCAGTACTTC. This gives the protein CSVRTGPYEQYF.

This clone was seen more than once but under ten times. This chain joins TRBV28 and TRBJ2-3; TRBD1 might be the D (6 bases). Trimming stripped 3 bases from V and 6 bases from J, with 25 bases between. CDR1 and CDR2 from the germline V gene are MDHEN and SYDVKM. This CDR3 is built from 18 residues. This CDR3 is CASSLSRGSFSPTDTQYF. The CDR3 nucleotides are TGTGCCAGCAGTTTGTCCAGGGGCTCCTTCAGCCCCACCGATACGCAGTATTTT.

This clone was observed a single time. The DNA for the CDR3 is TGCGCCAGCGGCCCCTCGGGGAGAGCAGATACGCAGTATTTT. Protein sequence: CASGPSGRADTQYF. The gene calls are TRBV5-1 and TRBJ2-3, with D tentatively TRBD2 (5 bases). V was cut by 7 bases and J by 4 bases, with 16 bases left in between. The germline V gene has CDR1 SGHRS and CDR2 YFSETQ. The CDR3 length is 14 residues.

The V and J genes are TRBV15 and TRBJ1-4; D is perhaps TRBD1 (5 bases). Trimming removed 0 bases at V and 4 bases at J, with 9 bases between. This CDR3 has 15 amino acids. Per the germline V gene, CDR1 is LNHNV and CDR2 is YYDKDF (reference sequence). The CDR3 nucleotides read TGTGCCACCAGCAGAGAGCAGGGCTATAATGAAAAACTGTTTTTT. As protein: CATSREQGYNEKLFF.

The rearrangement links TRBV7-2 to TRBJ2-3, with D possibly matching TRBD2 (6 bases). V lost 1 base to trimming and J lost 1 base, with 15 bases between them. This CDR3 has 17 amino acids. Germline-derived CDR1 and CDR2 are SGHTA and FQGNSA. CDR3 protein: CASSLGALPGGTDTQYF. DNA for the CDR3: TGTGCCAGCAGCTTAGGGGCCCTTCCGGGGGGCACAGATACGCAGTATTTT.

The chain uses TRBV9 and TRBJ2-1, with 12 bases identical to TRBD2. V lost 2 bases, J lost 7 bases, and 4 bases stayed unmatched. The length of the CDR3 is 15 residues. Looked up from germline, CDR1 is SGDLS and CDR2 is YYNGEE. DNA for the CDR3: TGTGCCAGCAGCGTGACTAGCGGGAGTTGGAATGAGCAGTTCTTC. Its translation: CASSVTSGSWNEQFF.

The chain employs TRBV28 and TRBJ1-4; 7 nucleotides agree with TRBD1. CDR1 is MDHEN and CDR2 is SYDVKM in the germline V gene. V shed 10 bases, J shed 8 bases, and the junction held 10 bases outside the gene matches. CDR3 length: 13 amino acids. In DNA form, the CDR3 reads TGTGCCACCGCGACAGGGTCCGGCGAAAAACTGTTTTTT. Its translation: CATATGSGEKLFF.

This rearrangement joins TRBV7-8 to TRBJ1-2, with 8 bases matching TRBD1. The V gene's germline CDR1 is SGHVS and CDR2 FQNEAQ. CDR3 size: 14 residues. Trimming took 5 bases from V and 6 from J; bases not matched to a gene: 8. The CDR3 bases are TGTGCCAGCAGCATCGGACAGGGTCTGAATGGCTACACCTTC. Its protein is CASSIGQGLNGYTF.

The rearrangement joins TRBV3-1 (or the pseudogene TRBV3-2) to TRBJ1-6, with TRBD1 matching 7 bases. The CDR3 totals 16 residues. Per the germline V gene, CDR1 is LGHDT and CDR2 is YNNKEL (reference sequence). V trimming: 3 bases; J trimming: 10 bases; junction bases outside the gene matches: 12. The CDR3 loop reads CASSQGATGNGSPLHF. DNA for the CDR3: TGTGCCAGCAGCCAGGGAGCGACAGGGAACGGATCACCCCTCCACTTT.

V and J are TRBV12-3 or TRBV12-4 and TRBJ2-1; D call uncertain. Trimming removed 2 bases from V and 5 bases from J, with 7 bases in between. The CDR3 is 13 amino acids. As DNA, the CDR3 is TGTGCCAGCAGTTTATCCGAGAACAATGAGCAGTTCTTC. Its translation: CASSLSENNEQFF.